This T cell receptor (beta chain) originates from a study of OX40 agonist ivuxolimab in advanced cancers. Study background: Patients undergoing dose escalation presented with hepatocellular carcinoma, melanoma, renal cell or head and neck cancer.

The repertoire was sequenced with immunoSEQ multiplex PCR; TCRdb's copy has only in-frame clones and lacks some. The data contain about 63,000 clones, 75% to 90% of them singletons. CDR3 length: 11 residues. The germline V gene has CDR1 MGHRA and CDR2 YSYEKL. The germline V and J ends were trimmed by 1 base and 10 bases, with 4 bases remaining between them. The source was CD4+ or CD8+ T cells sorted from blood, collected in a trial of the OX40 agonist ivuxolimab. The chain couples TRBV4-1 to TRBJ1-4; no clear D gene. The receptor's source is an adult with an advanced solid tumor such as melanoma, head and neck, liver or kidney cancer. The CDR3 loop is CASSQGVKLFF. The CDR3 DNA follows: TGCGCCAGCAGCCAAGGAGTAAAACTGTTTTTT.